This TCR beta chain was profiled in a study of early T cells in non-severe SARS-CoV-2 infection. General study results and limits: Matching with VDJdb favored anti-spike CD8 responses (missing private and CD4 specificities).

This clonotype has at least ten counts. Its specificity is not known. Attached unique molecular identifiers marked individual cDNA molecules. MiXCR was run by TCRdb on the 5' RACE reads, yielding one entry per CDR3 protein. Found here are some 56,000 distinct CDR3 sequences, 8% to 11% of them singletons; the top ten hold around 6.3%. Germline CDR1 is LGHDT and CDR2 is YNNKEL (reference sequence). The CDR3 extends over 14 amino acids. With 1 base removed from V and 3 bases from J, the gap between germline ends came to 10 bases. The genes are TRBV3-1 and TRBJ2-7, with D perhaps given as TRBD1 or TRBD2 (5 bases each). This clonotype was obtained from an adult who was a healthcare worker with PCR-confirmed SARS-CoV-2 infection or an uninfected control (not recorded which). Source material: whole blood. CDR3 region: CASSQVGDIYEQYF. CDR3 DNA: TGTGCCAGCAGCCAAGTGGGGGATATCTACGAGCAGTACTTC.